This TCR beta chain derives from a study of control samples from healthy donors and cancer patients. Between the trimmed V and J ends, which lost 3 bases and 2 bases, there was a span of 14 bases. Germline CDR1 and CDR2: MNHEY and SMNVEV (reference sequence). The CDR3 totals 15 residues. The method was immunoSEQ multiplex PCR; TCRdb's version includes in-frame clones alone and lacks a portion of them. Of around 250,000 clones detected, roughly 80% appear once; the ten largest clones hold more than 10%. This receptor was taken from a woman in her fifties or sixties with lung cancer. Sequencing was done on a sample of PBMCs. The chain has TRBV27 and TRBJ2-7, with D maybe TRBD1 (6 bases). The CDR3 DNA reads TGTGCCAGCAGTTTGCAACCGGGACAAACCTACGAGCAGTACTTC. This encodes CASSLQPGQTYEQYF.